The following is a T cell receptor (beta chain) sequence with its context. Measured with immunoSEQ multiplex PCR; TCRdb has only the in-frame clones, and not every one. This repertoire shows about 47,000 clones, around nine tenths found once; its top ten account for approximately 0.88%. Per the germline V gene, CDR1 is GTSNPN and CDR2 is SVGIG (reference sequence). V lost 2 bases, J lost 7 bases, and 2 bases stayed unmatched. CDR3 length: 13 residues. The sample belongs to a study of ipilimumab plus nivolumab after autologous stem cell transplantation. This receptor was obtained from a male donor with multiple myeloma. The chain carries TRBV30 and TRBJ1-6, with 7 bases matching TRBD1. This specimen was PBMCs, taken in a trial of ipilimumab plus nivolumab as post-transplant consolidation. The CDR3 loop is CAWSTGENSPLHF. CDR3 in DNA: TGTGCCTGGAGTACAGGGGAAAATTCACCCCTCCACTTT.